The clone carrying this T cell receptor (beta chain) was picked up many times. TCRdb reanalysed the 5' RACE reads using MiXCR and keeps one entry per CDR3 protein. The sample lists 350,000 to 450,000 distinct CDR3 sequences; roughly 20% were seen once. The data were obtained in a study of T-cell memory formation after mild COVID-19. CDR1 is MGHDK and CDR2 is SYGVNS in the germline V gene. V lost 5 bases and J lost 0, with 10 bases in between. CDR3 size: 14 residues. The source is an adult woman who had mild COVID-19 (a few samples of this study predate the infection). Cell type and time point are not known. Sample: PBMCs or a T cell subset sorted from them (not recorded which). The chain recombines TRBV25-1 with TRBJ2-5; maybe TRBD2 (5 bases). Here the CDR3 reads CASSTRVYQETQYF. CDR3 sequence (DNA): TGTGCCAGCAGTACGAGGGTGTACCAAGAGACCCAGTACTTC.